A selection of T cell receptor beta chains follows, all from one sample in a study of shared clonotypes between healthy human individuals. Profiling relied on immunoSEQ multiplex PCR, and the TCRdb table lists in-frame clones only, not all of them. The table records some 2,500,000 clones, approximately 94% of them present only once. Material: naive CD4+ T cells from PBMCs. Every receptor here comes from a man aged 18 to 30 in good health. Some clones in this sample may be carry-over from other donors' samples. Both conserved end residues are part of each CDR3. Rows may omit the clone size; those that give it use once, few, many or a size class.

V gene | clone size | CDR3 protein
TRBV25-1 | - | CASSEAGGLGEQFF
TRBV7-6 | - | CASSTGQGFAGELFF
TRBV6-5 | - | CASSYSASYEQYF
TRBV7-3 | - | CASSLGSSSTQYF
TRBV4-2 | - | CASSQDNRESYEQYF
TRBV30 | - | CAWSVLRSMNTEAFF
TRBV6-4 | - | CASSDNWRGSSYNEQFF
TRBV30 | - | CAWGGDSPREQYF
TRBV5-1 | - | CASSLTGHGTEAFF
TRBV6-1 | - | CASSARTSGTPSNEQYF
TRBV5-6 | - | CASSLTDGFYGYTF
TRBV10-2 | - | CASSAGGRRTGELFF
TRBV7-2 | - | CASSPSSNQPQHF
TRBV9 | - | CASSLGQDYSYEQYF
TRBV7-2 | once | CASSLLGTATGELFF
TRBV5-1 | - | CASSFNRGRFTEAFF